This paragraph reports one T cell receptor (beta chain). The antigen is not known. The CDR3 spans 10 residues. Trimming removed 6 bases at V and 15 bases at J, with 13 bases between. Germline V lookup: CDR1 SNHLY, CDR2 FYNNEI. TCRdb reprocessed the reads via MiXCR and lists one record per CDR3 protein. The table records some 920,000 distinct CDR3 sequences, less than 35% of them present only once. The data were taken from a study of T cell repertoires in cytomegalovirus infection. Across the whole study: Recently identified HLA-C-restricted CMV epitopes and well-studied HLA-B-restricted CMV epitopes were used by the study. From public TCR beta signatures came an indication of both CMV infection and matching HLA type.

Study results and caveats: CMV-specific HLA-C-restricted TCR beta clonotypes dominated the ex vivo response.

The chain carries TRBV2 and TRBJ2-3; D perhaps matches TRBD2 (6 bases). This receptor was identified in a human donor in good health (CMV status not recorded). Some clones in this sample may be carry-over from other donors' samples. Sequencing was performed on cultured CD8+ T cells from PBMCs, taken from culture after CMV antigen stimulation. The DNA for the CDR3 is TGTGCCAGCAGGGGAGCGGGTGCCTATTTT. Translation gives CASRGAGAYF.